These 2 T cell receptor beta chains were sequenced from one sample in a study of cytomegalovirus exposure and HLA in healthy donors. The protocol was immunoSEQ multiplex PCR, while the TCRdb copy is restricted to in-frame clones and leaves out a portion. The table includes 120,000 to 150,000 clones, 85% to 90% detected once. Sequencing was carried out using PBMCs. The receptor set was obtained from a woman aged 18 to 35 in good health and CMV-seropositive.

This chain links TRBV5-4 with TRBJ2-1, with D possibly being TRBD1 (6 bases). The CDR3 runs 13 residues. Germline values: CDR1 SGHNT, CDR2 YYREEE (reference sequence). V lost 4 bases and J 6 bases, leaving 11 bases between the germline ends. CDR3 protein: CASSLWTVNEQFF. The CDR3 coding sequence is TGTGCCAGCAGCCTATGGACAGTCAATGAGCAGTTCTTC.

DNA of the CDR3: TGTGCCAGCAGGACAGGGGGTGGCTACACCTTC. This codes for CASRTGGGYTF. The V gene is TRBV6-5, the J gene TRBJ1-2; 9 bases are a match to TRBD1. The junction had 0 bases not matched to a gene; V was cut back by 6 bases and J by 7 bases. The CDR3 sequence is 11 residues long. The V gene's germline CDR1 is MNHEY and CDR2 SVGAGI.